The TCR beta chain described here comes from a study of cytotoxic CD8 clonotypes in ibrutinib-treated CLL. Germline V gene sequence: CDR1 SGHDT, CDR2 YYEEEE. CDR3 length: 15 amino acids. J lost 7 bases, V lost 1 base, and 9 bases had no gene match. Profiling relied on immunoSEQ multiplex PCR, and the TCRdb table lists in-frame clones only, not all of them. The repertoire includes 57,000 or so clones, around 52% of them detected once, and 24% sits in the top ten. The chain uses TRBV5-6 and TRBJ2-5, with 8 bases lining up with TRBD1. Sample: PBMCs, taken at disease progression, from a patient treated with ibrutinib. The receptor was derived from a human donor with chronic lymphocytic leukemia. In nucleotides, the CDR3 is TGTGCCAGCAGCTTGTTTACAGGGGGTTTTGGGACCCAGTACTTC. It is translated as CASSLFTGGFGTQYF.